These T cell receptor beta chains were read from a single sample in a study of cytomegalovirus exposure and HLA in healthy donors. Profiling relied on immunoSEQ multiplex PCR, and the TCRdb table lists in-frame clones only, not all of them. The table includes about 100,000 clones, roughly 78% detected once. Sequenced: PBMCs. Every receptor here comes from a woman in her thirties or forties in good health and CMV-seronegative. The CDR3 runs from the conserved cysteine through the conserved F or W. A D gene is named only where the DNA matches it firmly. Only some rows state a clone size, as once, few, many or a class for expanded clones.

>few|TRBJ1-2|NA|TRBV5-6
TGTGCCAGCAGCTCCGCAGGTGGAAACTATGGCTACACCTTC
CASSSAGGNYGYTF
>few|TRBJ2-3|TRBD2|TRBV2
TGTGCCAGCATCACACGGGAGGGCACAGATACGCAGTATTTT
CASITREGTDTQYF
>NA|TRBJ1-5|NA|TRBV19
TGTGCCAGTAGTATAAATGCAGGGCCTAATCAGGCCCAGCATTTT
CASSINAGPNQAQHF
>NA|TRBJ2-2|TRBD2|TRBV6-6
TGTGCCAGCAGTTATGGACTAGACACCGGGGAGCTGTTTTTT
CASSYGLDTGELFF
>NA|TRBJ1-3|NA|TRBV2
TGTGCCAGCAGACAGACCTCTGGAAACACCATATATTTT
CASRQTSGNTIYF
>medium-sized|TRBJ2-1|TRBD2|TRBV2
TGTGCCAGCAGTGGCAAGGGCGGGGGGGCCAGTGAGCAGTTCTTC
CASSGKGGGASEQFF
>NA|TRBJ2-3|NA|TRBV6-6
TGTGCCAGCAGCTATGGACGGGACTCGGATACGCAGTATTTT
CASSYGRDSDTQYF
>NA|TRBJ2-7|NA|TRBV21-1
TGTGCCAGCAGCAATATCGACAGCGAATCCTACGAGCAGTACTTC
CASSNIDSESYEQYF
>NA|TRBJ2-7|NA|TRBV7-2
TGTGCCAGCAGCTTACCAGGGCGGCTGGACGAGCAGTACTTC
CASSLPGRLDEQYF
>NA|TRBJ2-5|NA|TRBV7-2
TGTGCCAGCAGCCAGGAAACACCAGGCCCCCAGTACTTC
CASSQETPGPQYF
>NA|TRBJ2-1|NA|TRBV27
TGTGCCAGCAGTTTCGCGGCCAACTCCTACAATGAGCAGTTCTTC
CASSFAANSYNEQFF
>NA|TRBJ1-3|TRBD1|TRBV7-2
TGTGCCAGCAGCTCTAGCCCCAGGGGGCCTGGAAACACCATATATTTT
CASSSSPRGPGNTIYF
>NA|TRBJ2-1|TRBD1|TRBV7-2
TGTGCCAGCAGCTTTCGGACAGGGCACAATGAGCAGTTCTTC
CASSFRTGHNEQFF
>NA|TRBJ2-7|NA|TRBV7-2
TGTGCCAGCAGCCCCGGAGGGTCCTACGAGCAGTACTTC
CASSPGGSYEQYF
>NA|TRBJ2-2|NA|TRBV30
TGTGCCTGGACCGACGGTACGCGGATTCGCGGGGAGCTGTTTTTT
CAWTDGTRIRGELFF
>NA|TRBJ1-1|TRBD1|TRBV7-2
TGTGCCAGCAGCGACAGGGGGCGGCCTGAAGCTTTCTTT
CASSDRGRPEAFF
>NA|TRBJ2-7|NA|TRBV7-9
TGTGCCAGCTCTAGGACGGCGGGGAGCTCCTACGAGCAGTACTTC
CASSRTAGSSYEQYF
>NA|TRBJ1-2|NA|TRBV7-9
TGTGCCAGCAGCTTAGCTCTGAGCGGCTACACCTTC
CASSLALSGYTF
>NA|TRBJ2-2|TRBD1|TRBV19
TGTGCCAGTAGCATACAGGGGGAAACCGGGGAGCTGTTTTTT
CASSIQGETGELFF
>few|TRBJ2-5|TRBD2|TRBV7-2
TGTGCCAGCAGCTCGGAGAGAGGGAGGGATTGGGAGACCCAGTACTTC
CASSSERGRDWETQYF
>NA|TRBJ1-5|NA|TRBV7-2
TGTGCCAGCAGCTTAGGTTATAGCAATCAGCCCCAGCATTTT
CASSLGYSNQPQHF
>once|TRBJ1-2|TRBD1|TRBV7-2
TGTGCCAGCAGCTTTCGACAGGGGACTAACTATGGCTACACCTTC
CASSFRQGTNYGYTF
>NA|TRBJ2-5|TRBD2|TRBV5-1
TGCGCCAGCAGCTTGACCGGGACTAGCGGCCAAGAGACCCAGTACTTC
CASSLTGTSGQETQYF
>NA|TRBJ2-2|NA|TRBV9
TGTGCCAGCTCCTCAGAGCCTAGTAACACCGGGGAGCTGTTTTTT
CASSSEPSNTGELFF
>NA|TRBJ1-3|TRBD1|TRBV18
TGTGCCAGCTCACCCTTCACGGGACAGGGAGGCAGAAACACCATATATTTT
CASSPFTGQGGRNTIYF
>once|TRBJ2-2|TRBD2|TRBV27
TGTGCCAGCAACGATTTCGGGGGGTATGGCGGGGAGCTGTTTTTT
CASNDFGGYGGELFF
>few|TRBJ2-3|NA|TRBV4-1
TGCGCCAGCAGCCAAGTCTCGGGAGATACGCAGTATTTT
CASSQVSGDTQYF
>NA|TRBJ2-4|NA|TRBV11-2
TGTGCCAGCAGCTTAGATCCCCAGGGGAACATTCAGTACTTC
CASSLDPQGNIQYF
>once|TRBJ1-2|TRBD1|TRBV7-2
TGTGCCAGCAGCTTAGCTTACAGGGGGCGGTCTAACTATGGCTACACCTTC
CASSLAYRGRSNYGYTF
>NA|TRBJ2-1|NA|TRBV9
TGTGCCAGCAGCGCAAGTGCGGGGTATGGGGATGAGCAGTTCTTC
CASSASAGYGDEQFF
>NA|TRBJ2-2|NA|TRBV4-3
TGCGCCAGCAGCCAAGATCGGTTCGGGAGCGGGGAGCTGTTTTTT
CASSQDRFGSGELFF
>NA|TRBJ2-5|NA|TRBV30
TGTGCCTGGGTCGCGTTAGCGGATCAAGAGACCCAGTACTTC
CAWVALADQETQYF
>NA|TRBJ1-5|NA|TRBV30
TGTGCCTGGAGTCCGGGGGGGCTCAATCAGCCCCAGCATTTT
CAWSPGGLNQPQHF
>NA|TRBJ2-1|NA|TRBV28
TGTGCCAGCAAGATTGGGGGGTCCTACAATGAGCAGTTCTTC
CASKIGGSYNEQFF
>NA|TRBJ2-2|NA|TRBV4-3
TGCGCCAGCAGCCGACAGGTGCAAAACACCGGGGAGCTGTTTTTT
CASSRQVQNTGELFF
>NA|TRBJ2-2|TRBD1|TRBV6-5
TGTGCCAGCAAGTACAGGGGAAACACCGGGGAGCTGTTTTTT
CASKYRGNTGELFF
>NA|TRBJ1-3|NA|TRBV7-2
TGTGCCAGCAGCTTAGACGTCGTGTCGAGCTCTGGAAACACCATATATTTT
CASSLDVVSSSGNTIYF
>NA|TRBJ1-1|NA|TRBV7-9
TGTGCCAGCAGCTTACAGGGAGCGGGCACTGAAGCTTTCTTT
CASSLQGAGTEAFF
>few|TRBJ1-2|NA|TRBV6-5
TGTGCCAGCAGTTACTACGGGGTCAGAGCTAACTATGGCTACACCTTC
CASSYYGVRANYGYTF
>NA|TRBJ2-1|TRBD1|TRBV11-2
TGTGCCAGCAGCTTCAGGGGGAATTACAATGAGCAGTTCTTC
CASSFRGNYNEQFF
>NA|TRBJ1-1|NA|TRBV13
TGTGCCAGCAGTTCTGGGACACCGAACACTGAAGCTTTCTTT
CASSSGTPNTEAFF
>NA|TRBJ2-4|TRBD2|TRBV28
TGTGCCAGCAGTTCGTCGGGGGGTGATCAGTACTTC
CASSSSGGDQYF
>NA|TRBJ2-1|TRBD2|TRBV7-2
TGTGCCAGCAGCGCCGGTGGGGGGGGGTCCTACAATGAGCAGTTCTTC
CASSAGGGGSYNEQFF
>few|TRBJ2-1|TRBD2|TRBV7-2
TGTGCCAGCAGCTCATCTGGGGCGGGAGCCAGCAATGAGCAGTTCTTC
CASSSSGAGASNEQFF
>NA|TRBJ1-3|TRBD1|TRBV7-9
TGTGCCAGCAGCCTAGACAGGGGGCTTGGAAACACCATATATTTT
CASSLDRGLGNTIYF
>few|TRBJ1-4|NA|TRBV28
TGTGCCAGCAGTAGCTTCCGGCCGGGACTGTTTTTT
CASSSFRPGLFF
>NA|TRBJ1-6|NA|TRBV5-5
TGTGCCAGCAGCTTGGCCACAGACGCCCAGAGCTCCTATAATTCACCCCTCCACTTT
CASSLATDAQSSYNSPLHF
>NA|TRBJ1-5|NA|TRBV19
TGTGCCAGTAGTATAGATGGAGGCTCCCATCAGCCCCAGCATTTT
CASSIDGGSHQPQHF
>few|TRBJ1-1|TRBD1|TRBV5-1
TGCGCCAGCAGCGAGGGACAGCTTACGAACACTGAAGCTTTCTTT
CASSEGQLTNTEAFF
>few|TRBJ1-2|TRBD1|TRBV7-2
TGTGCCAGCAGGTTGACAGGGGGGAACTATGGCTACACCTTC
CASRLTGGNYGYTF
>NA|TRBJ2-2|NA|TRBV7-9
TGTGCCAGCAGCACCCAGACGGGAACCGGGAAAACCGGGGAGCTGTTTTTT
CASSTQTGTGKTGELFF
>NA|TRBJ1-2|TRBD1|TRBV4-3
TGCGCCAGCAGCCAAGCTGGGACAGTTATAGATGGCTACACCTTC
CASSQAGTVIDGYTF
>NA|TRBJ1-2|TRBD1|TRBV7-2
TGTGCCAGCAGACTTAAACGGGACAGGGACAGACCTAACTATGGCTACACCTTC
CASRLKRDRDRPNYGYTF
>NA|TRBJ1-3|NA|TRBV7-9
TGTGCCAGCAGCCCCCGCTCTGGAAACACCATATATTTT
CASSPRSGNTIYF
>NA|TRBJ2-7|NA|TRBV28
TGTGCCAGCAGTAGAACCACAGCCCACGAGCAGTACTTC
CASSRTTAHEQYF
>NA|TRBJ2-2|NA|TRBV14
TGTGCCAGCAGCCAAGATTGGCGGACAAACACGAACACCGGGGAGCTGTTTTTT
CASSQDWRTNTNTGELFF
>NA|TRBJ2-2|TRBD1|TRBV28
TGTGCCAGCAAGGAGGGACAGGGACTCGAGCCCTCCGGGGGGGAGCTGTTTTTT
CASKEGQGLEPSGGELFF
>NA|TRBJ2-2|NA|TRBV4-3
TGCGCCAGCAGCCCGGGGGTCCCCGGGGAGCTGTTTTTT
CASSPGVPGELFF
>NA|TRBJ2-1|NA|TRBV15
TGTGCCACCAGCAGAGAACTGTACAATGAGCAGTTCTTC
CATSRELYNEQFF